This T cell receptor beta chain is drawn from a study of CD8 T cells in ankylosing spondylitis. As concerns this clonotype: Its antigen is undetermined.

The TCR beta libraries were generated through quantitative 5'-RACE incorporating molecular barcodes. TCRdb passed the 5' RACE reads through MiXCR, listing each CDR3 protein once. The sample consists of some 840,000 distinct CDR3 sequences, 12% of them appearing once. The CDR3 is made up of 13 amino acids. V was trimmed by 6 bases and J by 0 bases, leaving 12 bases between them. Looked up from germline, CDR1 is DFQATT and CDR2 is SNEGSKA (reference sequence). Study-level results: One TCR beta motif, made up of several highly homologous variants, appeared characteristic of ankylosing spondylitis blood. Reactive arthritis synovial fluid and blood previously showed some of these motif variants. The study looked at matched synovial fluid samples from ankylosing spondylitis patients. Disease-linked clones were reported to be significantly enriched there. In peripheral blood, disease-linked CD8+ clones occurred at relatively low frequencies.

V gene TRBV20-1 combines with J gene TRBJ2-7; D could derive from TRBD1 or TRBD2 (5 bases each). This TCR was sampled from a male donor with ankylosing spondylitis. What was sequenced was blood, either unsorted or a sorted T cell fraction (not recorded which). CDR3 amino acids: CSAGTQSSYEQYF. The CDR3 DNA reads TGCAGTGCCGGGACCCAAAGCTCCTACGAGCAGTACTTC.